The 31 T cell receptor beta chains given below trace back to one sample, sequenced in a study of CD8 T cells in ankylosing spondylitis. Antigens for these TCRs are unknown. Notes on the study in general: There was a TCR beta motif, made of fewer than 10 highly homologous variants, that appeared characteristic of ankylosing spondylitis blood.

MiXCR was run by TCRdb on the 5' RACE reads, yielding one entry per CDR3 protein. The sample yields 670,000 or so distinct CDR3 sequences, around 20% seen once. The sample comprised blood, either unsorted or a sorted T cell fraction (not recorded which). Source of these receptors: a male donor with ankylosing spondylitis.

This clonotype was found a few times. The chain has TRBV5-1 and TRBJ2-2; D may be TRBD1 (6 bases). The CDR3 runs 16 residues. V was cut by 2 bases and J by 5 bases, with 16 bases left in between. Per the germline V gene, CDR1 is SGHRS and CDR2 is YFSETQ. The CDR3 bases are TGCGCCAGCAGCTTAAAGCTCAGGGGTTGGACCGGGGAGCTGTTTTTT. Protein: CASSLKLRGWTGELFF.

The CDR3 reads CASSPRALSGRALSNEQFF. CDR3 in DNA: TGTGCCAGCAGCCCACGTGCTCTTAGCGGGAGGGCCCTCTCCAATGAGCAGTTCTTC. The chain links TRBV11-2 to TRBJ2-1, with 11 bases identical to TRBD2. The CDR3 covers 19 residues. V shed 5 bases and J 6 bases; nucleotides not matched to a gene: 18. Germline loops: CDR1 SGHAT, CDR2 FQNNGV. Together with reference TRBV11-2 and TRBJ2-1, the CDR3 gives the full variable domain: EAGVAQSPRYKIIEKRQSVAFWCNPISGHATLYWYQQILGQGPKLLIQFQNNGVVDDSQLPKDRFSAERLKGVDSTLKIQPAKLEDSAVYLCASSPRALSGRALSNEQFFGPGTRLTVL.

This clonotype was observed at least ten times. The chain has TRBV12-3 or TRBV12-4 and TRBJ2-1, with a tentative D call TRBD2 (5 bases). This CDR3 comprises 16 residues. The V gene lost 5 bases and the J gene lost 4 bases, with 18 bases spanning the gap. CDR3 nucleotide sequence: TGTGCCAGCAGTCACAGCGGTGCGAAAGATTACAATGAGCAGTTCTTC. Translating gives CASSHSGAKDYNEQFF.

This rearrangement joins TRBV6-2 or TRBV6-3 to TRBJ1-2, with D uncertain. The CDR3 covers 11 residues. V was trimmed by 5 bases and J by 6 bases, leaving 7 bases between them. Germline V gene data show CDR1 as MNHEY and CDR2 as SVGEGT. CDR3 sequence reads: CASSRTDGYTF. The CDR3 coding sequence is TGTGCCAGCAGTCGGACGGATGGCTACACCTTC.

This sequence joins TRBV29-1 and TRBJ2-2; TRBD2 aligns across 8 bases. The CDR3 contains 16 residues. J was trimmed by 5 bases and V by 1 base; bases with no gene match: 9. In germline, CDR1 is SQVTM, CDR2 ANQGSEA. In DNA, the CDR3 is TGCAGCGTTGAAGTTGGGGTAGCGGGGAATACCGGGGAGCTGTTTTTT. Protein: CSVEVGVAGNTGELFF.

This rearrangement joins TRBV6-2 or TRBV6-3 to TRBJ2-3; D is unresolved. There are 14 residues in the CDR3. The ends were cut back, 0 bases at V and 6 bases at J, with 10 bases in the middle. Germline CDR1 is MNHEY and CDR2 is SVGEGT. CDR3 region: CASSYSPYSDTQYF. CDR3 DNA: TGTGCCAGCAGTTACTCCCCCTATTCGGATACGCAGTATTTT.

This clonotype was observed a handful of times. The rearrangement joins TRBV5-1 to TRBJ2-3; D is unresolved. Germline CDR1 SGHRS, CDR2 YFSETQ. This CDR3 has 14 amino acids. The V end was cut by 0 bases, the J end by 4 bases, with 9 bases between. This chain's CDR3 is CASSLAALADTQYF. The CDR3 DNA is TGCGCCAGCAGCTTGGCGGCGCTAGCAGATACGCAGTATTTT.

The V call is TRBV12-3 or TRBV12-4, the J call TRBJ2-2; perhaps TRBD2 as D (6 bases). The CDR3 extends over 13 amino acids. V was cut by 4 bases and J by 6 bases, with 9 bases left in between. The DNA of the CDR3 is TGTGCCAGCAGTTCGACTAGTCCCGGGGAGCTGTTTTTT. It translates to CASSSTSPGELFF.

The rearrangement joins TRBV7-9 to TRBJ2-6; perhaps D is TRBD1 or TRBD2 (7 bases each). The CDR3 has 16 residues. The germline V gene encodes CDR1 SEHNR and CDR2 FQNEAQ (reference sequence). Trimming cost V 7 bases and J 1 base, with 14 bases left between them. The CDR3 nucleotides read TGTGCCAGCAACAGGGGAGGGATATCTGGGGCCAACGTCCTGACTTTC. Translation gives CASNRGGISGANVLTF.

This clonotype has only a few counts. The rearrangement links TRBV13 to TRBJ2-7, with D perhaps matching TRBD1 (5 bases). CDR1 and CDR2 (germline): PRHDT, FYEKMQ (reference sequence). The CDR3 is made up of 13 amino acids. V was trimmed by 0 bases and J by 7 bases, leaving 10 bases between them. CDR3: CASSLGLSGEQYF. The DNA for the CDR3 is TGTGCCAGCAGCTTAGGTTTATCAGGGGAGCAGTACTTC.

The chain uses TRBV20-1 and TRBJ2-2, with a tentative D call TRBD1 (5 bases). This CDR3 has 14 residues. V shed 0 bases and J shed 6 bases, with 11 bases lying between them. CDR1 is DFQATT, CDR2 SNEGSKA, per germline (reference sequence). The CDR3 DNA reads as TGCAGTGCTAGAGATGGGGCTGGATCCGGGGAGCTGTTTTTT. Its translation: CSARDGAGSGELFF.

The rearrangement links TRBV12-3 or TRBV12-4 to TRBJ2-7; D is possibly TRBD1 (6 bases). Trimming stripped 5 bases from V and 3 bases from J, with 14 bases between. The CDR3 sequence is 14 residues long. The CDR3 spells CASSEDSGYYEQYF. The DNA for the CDR3 is TGTGCCAGCAGTGAGGACAGCGGCTACTACGAGCAGTACTTC.

V is TRBV28 and J is TRBJ2-5; 7 bases match TRBD1. CDR1 and CDR2 from the germline V gene are MDHEN and SYDVKM. The junction had 6 bases not matched to a gene; V was cut back by 5 bases and J by 0 bases. The CDR3 contains 15 residues. For the CDR3, the DNA is TGTGCCAGCAGTCTTGAGACAGGGTACCAAGAGACCCAGTACTTC. It encodes CASSLETGYQETQYF.

In its sample, this clonotype was seen a few times. The rearrangement joins TRBV5-5 to TRBJ2-1, with 7 bases identical to TRBD2. Germline V gives CDR1 SGHKS, CDR2 YYEKEE (reference sequence). The V gene end was trimmed by 2 bases and the J gene end by 5 bases; junction bases not matched to a gene: 4. This CDR3 comprises 14 residues. The CDR3 protein is CASSFVGGDNEQFF. DNA of the CDR3: TGTGCCAGCAGCTTTGTGGGGGGGGACAATGAGCAGTTCTTC.

V gene TRBV5-1 combines with J gene TRBJ1-1, with no clear D. There are 15 residues in the CDR3. CDR1 is SGHRS and CDR2 is YFSETQ in the germline V gene. Trimming removed 0 bases at V and 0 bases at J, with 9 bases between. CDR3 in amino acids: CASSLDLGMNTEAFF. In DNA, the CDR3 is TGCGCCAGCAGCTTGGATCTGGGGATGAACACTGAAGCTTTCTTT.

The chain recombines TRBV5-6 with TRBJ2-1, with D perhaps given as TRBD1 or TRBD2 (5 bases each). V shed 4 bases and J shed 8 bases, with 28 bases lying between them. The CDR3 extends over 18 amino acids. Germline V gene sequence: CDR1 SGHDT, CDR2 YYEEEE. The DNA of the CDR3 is TGTGCCAGCAGCCCTGGGGGTTCGGCCGGCCCTCTGCCCTATGAGCAGTTCTTC. Translated, it gives CASSPGGSAGPLPYEQFF.

J is TRBJ2-7 and V is TRBV2; D gene unclear. The germline V gene has CDR1 SNHLY and CDR2 FYNNEI. V dropped 6 bases and J dropped 6 bases, with 9 bases sitting between them. The CDR3 extends over 11 amino acids. The CDR3 is CASRVSGEQYF. The CDR3 nucleotides read TGTGCCAGCAGGGTCTCTGGCGAGCAGTACTTC. The full variable domain, with the rest looked up from reference TRBV2 and TRBJ2-7, is EPEVTQTPSHQVTQMGQEVILRCVPISNHLYFYWYRQILGQKVEFLVSFYNNEISEKSEIFDDQFSVERPDGSNFTLKIRSTKLEDSAMYFCASRVSGEQYFGPGTRLTVT.

This clonotype was found a few times. This chain joins TRBV4-1 and TRBJ1-5; 10 nucleotides align to TRBD1. Germline lookup yields CDR1 MGHRA and CDR2 YSYEKL. The J segment lost 2 bases and the V segment lost 3 bases, leaving 7 bases of the junction unmatched. This CDR3 comprises 17 residues. The CDR3 DNA is TGCGCCAGCAGCCATGAAAGGACAGGGGGAGGCAATCAGCCCCAGCATTTT. Its translation is CASSHERTGGGNQPQHF.

The chain has TRBV5-6 and TRBJ2-5; 7 bases align to TRBD1. CDR1 and CDR2 from the germline V gene are SGHDT and YYEEEE. The CDR3 is 13 residues long. V was clipped by 4 bases and J by 5 bases; unmatched bases: 5. The chain's CDR3 is CASSTGQLETQYF. In nucleotides, the CDR3 is TGTGCCAGCAGCACGGGACAGTTGGAGACCCAGTACTTC.

This clonotype was picked up a small number of times. This chain uses TRBV21-1 with TRBJ1-5; the table's D gene call, TRBD1, was not cross checked with the DNA. TRBV21-1 represents a pseudogene. CDR3 length equals 14 residues. The CDR3 DNA reads as TGTGCCTGCAGGGACAGTATACCTCGGCAGCCCCAGCATTTT. As protein: CACRDSIPRQPQHF.

The CDR3 loop is CASSLNTVPTGELFF. CDR3 nucleotides: TGTGCCAGCAGCTTAAATACAGTTCCCACCGGGGAGCTGTTTTTT. The chain uses TRBV11-3 and TRBJ2-2; no reliable D call. CDR3 length: 15 residues. Germline V gives CDR1 SGHNT, CDR2 YENEEA. V lost 2 bases and J lost 4, with 11 bases in between. Together with reference TRBV11-3 and TRBJ2-2, the CDR3 gives the full variable domain: EAGVVQSPRYKIIEKKQPVAFWCNPISGHNTLYWYLQNLGQGPELLIRYENEEAVDDSQLPKDRFSAERLKGVDSTLKIQPAELGDSAVYLCASSLNTVPTGELFFGEGSRLTVL.

J is TRBJ2-5 and V is TRBV29-1; no definite D call. Trimming removed 5 bases at V and 2 bases at J, with 9 bases between. This CDR3 comprises 12 residues. Germline values: CDR1 SQVTM, CDR2 ANQGSEA. The CDR3 DNA reads TGCAGCGTTAAACTCCTTCAAGAGACCCAGTACTTC. This sequence encodes CSVKLLQETQYF.

The chain recombines TRBV3-1 with TRBJ1-2; D unresolved. Trimming took 0 bases from V and 3 from J, leaving 14 bases between them. From germline, CDR1 is LGHDT and CDR2 YNNKEL (reference sequence). This CDR3 has 16 residues. CDR3: CASSQDWAESYYGYTF. The DNA for the CDR3 is TGTGCCAGCAGCCAAGATTGGGCAGAGTCGTACTATGGCTACACCTTC.

The J gene is TRBJ2-7, the V gene TRBV5-1; the match to TRBD2 covers 9 bases. This CDR3 comprises 15 residues. Germline V gives CDR1 SGHRS, CDR2 YFSETQ. V shed 4 bases, J shed 4 bases, and the junction held 9 bases outside the gene matches. CDR3 sequence reads: CASSPSAGGSYEQYF. CDR3 coding DNA: TGCGCCAGCAGCCCTTCAGCGGGGGGTTCGTACGAGCAGTACTTC.

This clonotype was seen a handful of times. The CDR3 protein is CASSQGLGQGPYEQYF. CDR3 DNA sequence: TGCGCCAGCAGCCAAGGGTTGGGACAGGGCCCCTACGAGCAGTACTTC. The rearrangement uses TRBV4-3 and TRBJ2-7, with TRBD1 matching over 9 bases. This CDR3 contains 16 residues. Unmatched junction bases numbered 6, after V lost 1 base and J lost 2 bases. Germline loops: CDR1 LGHNA, CDR2 YSLEER.

This clonotype was seen only a few times. This rearrangement joins TRBV9 to TRBJ2-6; 14 bases align to TRBD2. CDR3 length: 20 amino acids. Germline values: CDR1 SGDLS, CDR2 YYNGEE. After removal of 4 bases from V and 0 bases from J, the junction contained 9 bases not matched to a gene. The CDR3 bases are TGTGCCAGCAGCACACGGGGACTAGCGGGAGACGTCTCTGGGGCCAACGTCCTGACTTTC. Translating gives CASSTRGLAGDVSGANVLTF. Drawing the rest from reference TRBV9 and TRBJ2-6, the complete variable domain is DSGVTQTPKHLITATGQRVTLRCSPRSGDLSVYWYQQSLDQGLQFLIQYYNGEERAKGNILERFSAQQFPDLHSELNLSSLELGDSALYFCASSTRGLAGDVSGANVLTFGAGSRLTVL.

The chain joins TRBV19 to TRBJ2-3, with TRBD2 matching 7 bases. Losses at the gene ends were 0 bases for V and 2 bases for J; bases not matched to a gene: 5. The CDR3 runs 16 residues. CDR1 and CDR2 from the germline V gene are LNHDA and SQIVND (reference sequence). CDR3 in amino acids: CASSIEASGDTDTQYF. The CDR3 DNA reads TGTGCCAGTAGTATAGAGGCTAGCGGAGACACAGATACGCAGTATTTT. The complete variable domain, with remaining parts taken from reference TRBV19 and TRBJ2-3, reads DGGITQSPKYLFRKEGQNVTLSCEQNLNHDAMYWYRQDPGQGLRLIYYSQIVNDFQKGDIAEGYSVSREKKESFPLTVTSAQKNPTAFYLCASSIEASGDTDTQYFGPGTRLTVL.

This clonotype was picked up a small number of times. The gene calls are TRBV7-9 and TRBJ2-1; TRBD1 agrees at 9 bases. V lost 1 base to trimming and J lost 10 bases; unmatched junction nucleotides: 5. From germline, CDR1 is SEHNR and CDR2 FQNEAQ (reference sequence). CDR3 length equals 14 residues. This CDR3 reads CASSLVPTGGEQFF. The CDR3 DNA reads as TGTGCCAGCAGCTTAGTGCCCACAGGGGGCGAGCAGTTCTTC.

This clonotype was found a few times. The rearrangement joins TRBV20-1 to TRBJ2-2; D is unclear. V lost 6 bases, J lost 1 base, and 9 bases lay in between. CDR1 DFQATT and CDR2 SNEGSKA come from the germline V gene (reference sequence). The CDR3 has 13 amino acids. The CDR3 DNA reads as TGCAGTGCGATTAACAGGAACACCGGGGAGCTGTTTTTT. Protein: CSAINRNTGELFF.

In its sample, this clonotype was seen a few times. This chain links TRBV6-1 with TRBJ1-1; D uncertain. The V gene's germline CDR1 is MNHNS and CDR2 SASEGT. V gave up 6 bases and J gave up 1 base, with 15 bases separating them. The CDR3 runs to 15 residues. DNA for the CDR3: TGTGCCAGCAGAAAACGGGAGGTCAAGAACACTGAAGCTTTCTTT. Protein: CASRKREVKNTEAFF.

The table lists this clonotype with a few counts. The chain is built from TRBV10-3 and TRBJ1-1; D remains unclear. The CDR3 spans 13 residues. CDR1 is ENHRY, CDR2 SYGVKD, per germline. V was trimmed by 1 base and J by 1 base, leaving 4 bases between them. CDR3 region: CAISEWQNTEAFF. CDR3 sequence (DNA): TGTGCCATCAGTGAGTGGCAGAACACTGAAGCTTTCTTT.